These T cell receptor beta chains were read from a single sample in a study of cytomegalovirus exposure and HLA in healthy donors. The method was immunoSEQ multiplex PCR; TCRdb's version includes in-frame clones alone and lacks a portion of them. The data contain about 130,000 clones, about 85% of them singletons. Sequencing was done on a sample of PBMCs. The receptors were sampled from a man between 18 and 35 years old in good health and CMV-seropositive. Both conserved end residues are part of each CDR3. The order of the fields is CDR3 length, clone size, V gene, J gene, D gene, CDR3 protein, CDR3 DNA. The D gene is left open where the match is weak. Expanded clones get a size class; other rows say once, few or many, or leave the size out.

>16|NA|TRBV30|TRBJ1-1|NA
CAWTRSGGDWITEAFF
TGTGCCTGGACCCGATCTGGCGGGGATTGGATCACTGAAGCTTTCTTT
>15|NA|TRBV19|TRBJ1-5|NA
CASSIDPFGNQPQHF
TGTGCCAGTAGTATAGACCCCTTTGGCAATCAGCCCCAGCATTTT
>13|NA|TRBV9|TRBJ2-1|NA
CASSVTDYNEQFF
TGTGCCAGCAGCGTTACAGACTACAATGAGCAGTTCTTC
>11|few|TRBV7-9|TRBJ1-1|NA
CASSYGDAAFF
TGTGCCAGCAGCTACGGAGATGCAGCTTTCTTT
>14|NA|TRBV30|TRBJ1-4|TRBD1
CAWSLGTGNEKLFF
TGTGCCTGGAGTTTGGGGACAGGGAATGAAAAACTGTTTTTT
>13|NA|TRBV7-2|TRBJ2-7|NA
CASSPLSSSEQYF
TGTGCCAGCAGCCCCCTCTCATCCTCCGAGCAGTACTTC
>15|NA|TRBV5-8|TRBJ1-6|TRBD1
CASSFQTGGYSPLHF
TGTGCCAGCAGCTTCCAGACAGGGGGTTACTCACCCCTCCACTTT
>17|once|TRBV7-9|TRBJ2-1|NA
CASSSGVGGSSYNEQFF
TGTGCCAGCAGCTCGGGGGTTGGGGGTAGCTCCTACAATGAGCAGTTCTTC
>14|NA|TRBV9|TRBJ2-2|NA
CASSVGQNTGELFF
TGTGCCAGCAGCGTTGGACAGAACACCGGGGAGCTGTTTTTT
>18|NA|TRBV19|TRBJ1-2|NA
CASSRGGPGTPDNYGYTF
TGTGCCAGTAGCCGGGGGGGCCCTGGGACACCCGATAACTATGGCTACACCTTC
>11|NA|TRBV29-1|TRBJ1-1|NA
CSVARSTEAFF
TGCAGCGTTGCCCGTAGCACTGAAGCTTTCTTT
>14|once|TRBV6-5|TRBJ2-1|TRBD2
CATLPSGNNNEQFF
TGTGCCACCCTCCCTAGCGGGAATAACAATGAGCAGTTCTTC
>14|NA|TRBV4-3|TRBJ2-3|NA
CASSQDLAWDTQYF
TGCGCCAGCAGCCAAGACCTAGCGTGGGATACGCAGTATTTT
>16|NA|TRBV4-3|TRBJ2-7|TRBD1
CASSPRGTGGDYEQYF
TGCGCCAGCAGCCCCCGTGGGACAGGGGGCGACTACGAGCAGTACTTC
>14|NA|TRBV6-5|TRBJ1-1|NA
CASTTGNGDTEAFF
TGTGCCAGCACCACAGGGAATGGAGACACTGAAGCTTTCTTT
>14|NA|TRBV27|TRBJ2-7|TRBD2
CASNPGLAGGEQYF
TGTGCCAGCAACCCGGGACTAGCGGGGGGCGAGCAGTACTTC
>16|NA|TRBV18|TRBJ1-2|NA
CASSPPLAQKTYGYTF
TGTGCCAGCTCACCTCCTCTGGCACAGAAAACCTATGGCTACACCTTC
>14|NA|TRBV2|TRBJ2-2|NA
CASSTSSNTGELFF
TGTGCCAGCAGTACTTCCTCGAACACCGGGGAGCTGTTTTTT
>14|few|TRBV30|TRBJ1-1|TRBD1
CAWSPDRGRTEAFF
TGTGCCTGGAGTCCGGACAGGGGGCGGACTGAAGCTTTCTTT
>15|NA|TRBV19|TRBJ2-4|NA
CASSILTGSKNIQYF
TGTGCCAGTAGTATCCTTACAGGGTCCAAAAACATTCAGTACTTC
>14|NA|TRBV4-1|TRBJ2-5|TRBD2
CASSQSTGGETQYF
TGCGCCAGCAGCCAATCGACGGGGGGGGAGACCCAGTACTTC
>15|NA|TRBV13|TRBJ1-1|NA
CASSLGPQNRGEAFF
TGTGCCAGCAGCTTAGGCCCCCAAAATCGGGGTGAAGCTTTCTTT
>12|NA|TRBV4-1|TRBJ2-7|NA
CASSQYPGEQYF
TGCGCCAGCAGCCAATACCCGGGCGAGCAGTACTTC
>18|NA|TRBV18|TRBJ2-2|TRBD1
CASSPMGQGVANTGELFF
TGTGCCAGCTCACCAATGGGACAGGGGGTCGCGAACACCGGGGAGCTGTTTTTT
>13|NA|TRBV9|TRBJ2-2|NA
CASSVGSTGELFF
TGTGCCAGCAGCGTCGGGTCCACCGGGGAGCTGTTTTTT
>14|once|TRBV4-1|TRBJ1-1|NA
CASRDGGGNTEAFF
TGCGCCAGCAGAGACGGGGGTGGGAACACTGAAGCTTTCTTT
>12|NA|TRBV25-1|TRBJ1-2|NA
CASSEGARGYTF
TGTGCCAGCAGTGAAGGGGCGAGGGGCTACACCTTC
>20|NA|TRBV23-1|TRBJ1-5|NA
CASSQSTWSGDWVSNQPQHF
TGCGCCAGCAGTCAATCGACTTGGTCAGGGGATTGGGTTAGCAATCAGCCCCAGCATTTT
>15|NA|TRBV27|TRBJ2-7|TRBD1
CASSPLDRAAYEQYF
TGTGCCAGCAGTCCCCTGGACAGGGCAGCCTACGAGCAGTACTTC
>16|NA|TRBV5-5|TRBJ1-5|TRBD1
CASSLWDSSVRRPQHF
TGTGCCAGCAGCTTGTGGGACAGCTCCGTAAGGAGGCCCCAGCATTTT
>18|few|TRBV29-1|TRBJ1-5|TRBD1
CSSIRGREKDHSNQPQHF
TGCAGCTCAATCAGGGGGCGCGAGAAAGACCATAGCAATCAGCCCCAGCATTTT
>14|NA|TRBV7-9|TRBJ1-1|NA
CASSLGTVNTEAFF
TGTGCCAGCAGCTTAGGGACAGTGAACACTGAAGCTTTCTTT
>15|NA|TRBV12-5|TRBJ1-1|NA
CASGLVTGQRTEAFF
TGTGCTAGTGGTTTGGTAACAGGGCAGCGGACTGAAGCTTTCTTT
>16|few|TRBV10-3|TRBJ1-5|NA
CAISESFKGRNQPQHF
TGTGCCATCAGTGAGTCGTTTAAGGGGCGAAATCAGCCCCAGCATTTT
>14|NA|TRBV6-1|TRBJ2-3|NA
CASGTSVLTDTQYF
TGTGCCAGTGGAACCAGCGTGTTGACAGATACGCAGTATTTT
>13|NA|TRBV27|TRBJ2-7|NA
CASSFQGSSEQYF
TGTGCCAGCAGTTTTCAGGGTTCTAGCGAGCAGTACTTC
>14|NA|TRBV19|TRBJ1-4|TRBD1
CASTQDRTNEKLFF
TGTGCCAGTACCCAGGACAGGACTAATGAAAAACTGTTTTTT
>13|NA|TRBV19|TRBJ1-5|NA
CASSAQQGQPQHF
TGTGCCAGTAGTGCCCAACAGGGTCAGCCCCAGCATTTT
>14|NA|TRBV2|TRBJ2-1|TRBD1
CASGLDRATDEQFF
TGTGCCAGCGGTCTGGACAGGGCTACAGATGAGCAGTTCTTC
>15|NA|TRBV2|TRBJ1-6|TRBD1
CASSEGQGDTMPLHF
TGTGCCAGCAGTGAAGGACAGGGGGATACAATGCCCCTCCACTTT
>14|NA|TRBV27|TRBJ1-4|NA
CASSLRGTNEKLFF
TGTGCCAGCAGTTTAAGGGGGACTAATGAAAAACTGTTTTTT
>12|NA|TRBV10-1|TRBJ2-1|NA
CASSPATGEQFF
TGCGCCAGCTCTCCAGCGACGGGGGAGCAGTTCTTC
>15|NA|TRBV5-4|TRBJ1-4|NA
CASSPGSPVGEKLFF
TGTGCCAGCAGCCCAGGGTCGCCTGTAGGTGAAAAACTGTTTTTT
>15|NA|TRBV4-1|TRBJ1-2|TRBD1
CASSQPGQKNYGYTF
TGCGCCAGCAGCCAACCGGGACAGAAAAACTATGGCTACACCTTC
>15|NA|TRBV7-6|TRBJ2-7|NA
CASSHARPGLYEQYF
TGTGCCAGCAGCCATGCCCGACCAGGGCTCTACGAGCAGTACTTC
>15|NA|TRBV19|TRBJ2-5|TRBD1
CASSPETGLGETQYF
TGTGCCAGTAGTCCCGAGACAGGGTTGGGGGAGACCCAGTACTTC
>14|NA|TRBV4-1|TRBJ2-1|NA
CAASDPGSYNEQFF
TGCGCCGCCAGCGACCCGGGATCCTACAATGAGCAGTTCTTC
>12|NA|TRBV7-9|TRBJ2-1|TRBD2
CSSSLARDYEFF
TGTTCCAGCAGCTTAGCCAGGGACTATGAGTTCTTC
>15|few|TRBV30|TRBJ1-5|TRBD1
CAWSEDRGSNQPQHF
TGTGCCTGGAGTGAGGACAGGGGGAGCAATCAGCCCCAGCATTTT
>16|few|TRBV7-8|TRBJ2-3|NA
CASSPQSPGSTDTQYF
TGTGCCAGCAGCCCCCAAAGCCCGGGTTCCACAGATACGCAGTATTTT
>16|NA|TRBV19|TRBJ2-1|NA
CATSILGRVGIGEQFF
TGTGCCACCAGTATACTGGGGAGAGTTGGGATTGGTGAGCAGTTCTTC
>16|few|TRBV19|TRBJ2-1|TRBD2
CASMGRSGGWDNEQFF
TGTGCCAGTATGGGGCGTAGCGGGGGGTGGGACAATGAGCAGTTCTTC
>15|NA|TRBV15|TRBJ2-7|NA
CATSRDGDRRYEQYF
TGTGCCACCAGCAGAGATGGCGACAGGCGCTACGAGCAGTACTTC